What follows are 16 T cell receptor beta chains derived from one specimen sequenced in a study of tumor-infiltrating lymphocytes in primary liver carcinoma. Starting material for RNA and DNA co-extraction consisted of about 17-31 mg of unsorted bulk tissue. Starting from approximately 470 ng of total RNA, TCR beta cDNA was produced with a primer in the constant region. Slightly modified ARM-PCR served as the procedure for the TCR beta libraries. These libraries came from three rounds of nested multiplex PCR. Investigators reported that the first two PCR rounds, at around 9 cycles each, used TRBV1-TRBV30 forward primers with a C-beta reverse primer. Via MiXCR, TCRdb re-called the multiplex PCR reads, giving one row per CDR3 protein. The data show roughly 100,000 distinct CDR3 sequences, approximately 80% seen once. The sequenced sample was liver tumor tissue from sampling region 3. Regarding subset: tumor region T3, left-lateral pole. The receptors originated from a man aged 35-49 years with primary liver carcinoma and hepatitis B virus infection.

Remarks on this clonotype: One end of the junction varies from germline; a read error may be responsible. The chain employs TRBV11-2 and TRBJ2-3; 7 positions agree with TRBD1. The germline gives CDR1 SGHAT, CDR2 FQNNGV. The CDR3 contains 17 residues. CDR3 region: CASSLVQGETSTDTQYF. DNA for the CDR3: TGTGCCAGTAGCTTAGTTCAGGGGGAGACTAGCACAGATACGCAGTATTTT.

A note on this clonotype: One end of the junction fails to match germline, which may point to a read error. The chain couples TRBV12-3 or TRBV12-4 to TRBJ2-5, with a weak D call TRBD2 (5 bases). The CDR3 is made up of 12 amino acids. The CDR3 is CANSLAWETQYF. The CDR3 DNA reads as TGTGCCAACAGTTTAGCGTGGGAGACCCAGTACTTC.

Note on this clonotype: As the CDR3 is not closed by the conserved phenylalanine or tryptophan, this likely results from a read error. V gene TRBV6-2 or TRBV6-3 combines with J gene TRBJ2-7; TRBD1 aligns across 8 bases. Looked up from germline, CDR1 is MNHEY and CDR2 is SVGEGT. The V and J ends lost 6 bases and 4 bases, in that order; junction bases with no gene match: 5. This CDR3 is built from 13 residues. The CDR3 nucleotides are TGTGCCAGCAGCTGGACAGGGTGTTACGAGCAGTACCTC. It is translated as CASSWTGCYEQYL.

Note on this clonotype: A much larger clone lies a single base off, so this may be a read error. The gene calls are TRBV24-1 and TRBJ1-5, with 9 bases lining up with TRBD1. CDR1 KGHDR and CDR2 SFDVKD come from the germline V gene. The CDR3 sequence is 14 residues long. V was clipped by 1 base and J by 16 bases; unmatched bases: 10. The CDR3 loop is CATSDFSTGQGEHF. DNA for the CDR3: TGTGCCACCAGTGATTTTTCCACGGGACAGGGTGAACATTTT.

In this sample, this clonotype turned up many times. The chain links TRBV5-1 to TRBJ2-5; D is unresolved. With 0 bases removed from V and 1 base from J, the gap between germline ends came to 7 bases. The length of the CDR3 is 14 residues. Germline V lookup: CDR1 SGHRS, CDR2 YFSETQ. CDR3 protein: CASSLGTVQETQYF. The CDR3, as DNA: TGCGCCAGCAGCTTGGGGACGGTCCAAGAGACCCAGTACTTC.

Turning to this clonotype: One end of the junction is discordant with germline, which a read error may explain. The chain is built from TRBV11-1 and TRBJ2-2; 7 positions match TRBD2. Germline CDR1 is SGHAT and CDR2 is FQDESV (reference sequence). The CDR3 runs 16 residues. In DNA, the CDR3 is TGTGCCGGTAGCGACCCTAGCGGAGCGAACGCCGGGGAGCTGTTTTTT. Translation gives CAGSDPSGANAGELFF. Full variable domain (rest looked up from reference TRBV11-1 and TRBJ2-2): EAEVAQSPRYKITEKSQAVAFWCDPISGHATLYWYRQILGQGPELLVQFQDESVVDDSQLPKDRFSAERLKGVDSTLKIQPAELGDSAMYLCAGSDPSGANAGELFFGEGSRLTVL.

There are many counts of this clonotype. V and J are TRBV12-3 or TRBV12-4 and TRBJ2-2, with 13 bases that match TRBD2. With 6 bases clipped from V and 8 bases from J, the junction kept 9 bases outside the gene matches. This CDR3 contains 16 residues. CDR3 DNA sequence: TGTGCCAGCAGCCCCAGGACTAGCGGGAGTAGAGGGGAGCTGTTTTTT. Translation gives CASSPRTSGSRGELFF.

Remarks on this clonotype: An end of the junction does not agree with germline; a read error may underlie this. This chain uses TRBV12-3 or TRBV12-4 with TRBJ2-5; maybe TRBD2 (5 bases). The CDR3 is 13 amino acids. The CDR3 nucleotides read TGTGCCATCAGTTTAATAGTGGGAGAGACCCAGTATTTC. Amino acids: CAISLIVGETQYF.

The chain uses TRBV7-3 and TRBJ2-2, with TRBD1 identical over 7 bases. The CDR3 runs 13 residues. Germline V lookup: CDR1 SGHTA, CDR2 FQGTGA. The DNA for the CDR3 is TGTGTCAGTAGCTCTGACAGGGCCGGGGAGCTGTTTTTT. Protein sequence: CVSSSDRAGELFF.

As regards this clonotype: Compared with germline, one end of the junction differs, possibly owing to a read error. The CDR3 sequence is CSGIQIVGTDMQYF. DNA for the CDR3: TGCAGCGGGATTCAAATAGTGGGCACAGATATGCAGTATTTT. The chain carries TRBV29-1 and TRBJ2-3; D is undetermined. This CDR3 contains 14 residues. In germline, CDR1 is SQVTM, CDR2 ANQGSEA.

Concerning this clonotype: A junction boundary mismatches the germline segment, possibly from a read error. The rearrangement links TRBV11-2 to TRBJ1-5, with D tentatively TRBD1 (5 bases). Germline CDR1 is SGHAT and CDR2 is FQNNGV. The CDR3 sequence is 17 residues long. CDR3 sequence: CASSLVGVTWSNQPQHF. Here the CDR3 DNA reads TGTGCCAGCAGTTTAGTAGGGGTAACATGGAGCAATCAGCCCCAGCATTTC.

V is TRBV28 and J is TRBJ2-7, with D possibly TRBD1 on 6 matching bases. V lost 6 bases, J lost 6 bases, and 15 bases lay in between. CDR3 length equals 13 residues. Germline CDR1 MDHEN, CDR2 SYDVKM. CDR3 amino acids: CASRKSEGGEQYF. CDR3 sequence (DNA): TGTGCCAGCAGGAAGAGTGAAGGGGGCGAGCAGTACTTC.

The chain combines TRBV29-1 with TRBJ2-1, with TRBD2 identical over 8 bases. Germline V gene data show CDR1 as SQVTM and CDR2 as ANQGSEA. CDR3 length: 14 amino acids. The CDR3 nucleotides read TGCAATCACCGTACTAGCGGAGGCTACAATGAGCAGTTCTTC. This translates into CNHRTSGGYNEQFF.

Points on this clonotype: Because it lacks the conserved phenylalanine or tryptophan at the end, this CDR3 is likely a read error. The chain links TRBV5-1 to TRBJ1-4; weak D call: TRBD1 (6 bases). Germline V gene data show CDR1 as SGHRS and CDR2 as YFSETQ. Trimming cost V 5 bases and J 3 bases, with 14 bases left between them. This CDR3 is built from 15 residues. CDR3 nucleotide sequence: TGCGCCAGCAGTCGCGACAGACAGGCTAATGAAAAACTGTTTTTA. Its translation is CASSRDRQANEKLFL.

CDR3 bases: TGTGCCAGCAGGCAGGGGACCGATACGCAGTATTTT. Translating it yields CASRQGTDTQYF. The J gene is TRBJ2-3, the V gene TRBV2; possible D gene TRBD1, 6 bases. The CDR3 sequence is 12 residues long. V shed 6 bases and J shed 6 bases, with 10 bases lying between them. In germline, CDR1 is SNHLY, CDR2 FYNNEI.

With respect to this clonotype: An end of the junction does not agree with germline; a read error may underlie this. The chain is built from TRBV5-1 and TRBJ1-1; D unclear. Germline CDR1 SGHRS, CDR2 YFSETQ. This CDR3 contains 16 residues. The CDR3 is CASSLRTGNVNTGAFF. The CDR3 DNA reads as TGCGCCAGCAGTTTAAGGACCGGGAACGTGAACACTGGAGCTTTCTTT.